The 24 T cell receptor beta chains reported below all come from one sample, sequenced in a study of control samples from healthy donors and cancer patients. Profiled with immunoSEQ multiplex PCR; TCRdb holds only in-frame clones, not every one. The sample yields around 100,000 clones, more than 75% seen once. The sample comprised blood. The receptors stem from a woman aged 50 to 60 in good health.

CDR3 DNA sequence: TGTGCCAGCAGTCCCGACCTTAATGAAAAACTGTTTTTT. Protein sequence: CASSPDLNEKLFF. This chain joins TRBV9 and TRBJ1-4; the D is unclear. The germline V gene encodes CDR1 SGDLS and CDR2 YYNGEE. CDR3 length equals 13 residues. V shed 5 bases and J shed 4 bases, with 9 bases lying between them. Based on the CDR3 plus reference TRBV9 and TRBJ1-4, the full variable domain is DSGVTQTPKHLITATGQRVTLRCSPRSGDLSVYWYQQSLDQGLQFLIQYYNGEERAKGNILERFSAQQFPDLHSELNLSSLELGDSALYFCASSPDLNEKLFFGSGTQLSVL.

CDR3 sequence reads: CASSPRTGGTNQPQHF. CDR3 nucleotides: TGTGCCAGCAGCCCGCGGACAGGGGGAACGAATCAGCCCCAGCATTTT. The chain couples TRBV7-8 to TRBJ1-5; 10 nucleotides match TRBD1. V shed 5 bases, J shed 4 bases, and the junction held 8 bases outside the gene matches. The CDR3 has 16 residues. Germline values: CDR1 SGHVS, CDR2 FQNEAQ.

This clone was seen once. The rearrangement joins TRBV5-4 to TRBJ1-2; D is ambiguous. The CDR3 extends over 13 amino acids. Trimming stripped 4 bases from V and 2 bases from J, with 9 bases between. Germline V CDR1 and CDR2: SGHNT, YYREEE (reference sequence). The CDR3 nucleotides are TGTGCCAGCAGCGGCTCGTTAAACTATGGCTACACCTTC. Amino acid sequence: CASSGSLNYGYTF.

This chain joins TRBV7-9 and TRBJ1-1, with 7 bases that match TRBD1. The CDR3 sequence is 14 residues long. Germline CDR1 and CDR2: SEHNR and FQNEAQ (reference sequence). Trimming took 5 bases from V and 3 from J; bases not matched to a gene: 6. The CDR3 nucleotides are TGTGCCAGCAGCCTCCGACAGGGTTACACTGAAGCTTTCTTT. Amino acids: CASSLRQGYTEAFF.

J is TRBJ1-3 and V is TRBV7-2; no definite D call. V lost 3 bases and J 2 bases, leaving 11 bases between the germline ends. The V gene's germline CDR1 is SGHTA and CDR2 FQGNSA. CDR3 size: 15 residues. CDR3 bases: TGTGCCAGCAGCTTGTGGTCGGGGACTGGAAACACCATATATTTT. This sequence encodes CASSLWSGTGNTIYF.

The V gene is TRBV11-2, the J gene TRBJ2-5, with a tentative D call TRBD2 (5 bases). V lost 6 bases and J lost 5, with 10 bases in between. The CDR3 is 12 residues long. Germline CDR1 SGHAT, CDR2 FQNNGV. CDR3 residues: CASSYPGETQYF. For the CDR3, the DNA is TGTGCCAGCAGTTACCCGGGGGAGACCCAGTACTTC.

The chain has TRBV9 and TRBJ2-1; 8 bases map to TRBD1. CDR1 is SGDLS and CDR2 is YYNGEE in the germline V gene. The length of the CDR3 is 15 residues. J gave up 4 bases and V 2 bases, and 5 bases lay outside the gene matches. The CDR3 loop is CASSVTGDAYNEQFF. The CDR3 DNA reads TGTGCCAGCAGCGTGACAGGGGACGCTTACAATGAGCAGTTCTTC.

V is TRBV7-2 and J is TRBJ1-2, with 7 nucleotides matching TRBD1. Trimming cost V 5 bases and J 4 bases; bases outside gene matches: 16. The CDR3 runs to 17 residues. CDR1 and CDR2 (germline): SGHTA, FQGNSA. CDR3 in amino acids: CASSHDRAVVAVYGYTF. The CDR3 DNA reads TGTGCCAGCAGCCATGACAGGGCAGTGGTCGCTGTCTATGGCTACACCTTC.

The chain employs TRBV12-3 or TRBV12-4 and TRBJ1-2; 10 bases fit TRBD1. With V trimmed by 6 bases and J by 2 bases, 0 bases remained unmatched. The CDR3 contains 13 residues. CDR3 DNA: TGTGCCAGCAGGACAGGGGGCAACTATGGCTACACCTTC. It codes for CASRTGGNYGYTF.

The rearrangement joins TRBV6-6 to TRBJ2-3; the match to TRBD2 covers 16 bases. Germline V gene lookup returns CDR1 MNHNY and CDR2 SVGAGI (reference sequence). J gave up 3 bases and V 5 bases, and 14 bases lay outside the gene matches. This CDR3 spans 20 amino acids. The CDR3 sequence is CASSPGTSGRALGLTDTQYF. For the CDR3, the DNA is TGTGCCAGCAGTCCCGGGACTAGCGGGAGGGCCCTCGGCCTAACAGATACGCAGTATTTT.

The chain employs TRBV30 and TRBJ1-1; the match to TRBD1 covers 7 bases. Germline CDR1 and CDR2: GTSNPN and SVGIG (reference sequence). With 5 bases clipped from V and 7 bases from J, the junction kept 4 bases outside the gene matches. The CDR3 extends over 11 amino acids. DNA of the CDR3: TGTGCCTGGGACAGGGTTGTTGAAGCTTTCTTT. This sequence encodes CAWDRVVEAFF.

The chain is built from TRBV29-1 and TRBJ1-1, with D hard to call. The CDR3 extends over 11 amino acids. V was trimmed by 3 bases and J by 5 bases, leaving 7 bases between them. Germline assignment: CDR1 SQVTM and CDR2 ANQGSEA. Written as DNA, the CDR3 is TGCAGCGTTGAGTCTAGTACTGAAGCTTTCTTT. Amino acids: CSVESSTEAFF. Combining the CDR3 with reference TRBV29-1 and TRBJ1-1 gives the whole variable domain SAVISQKPSRDICQRGTSLTIQCQVDSQVTMMFWYRQQPGQSLTLIATANQGSEATYESGFVIDKFPISRPNLTFSTLTVSNMSPEDSSIYLCSVESSTEAFFGQGTRLTVV.

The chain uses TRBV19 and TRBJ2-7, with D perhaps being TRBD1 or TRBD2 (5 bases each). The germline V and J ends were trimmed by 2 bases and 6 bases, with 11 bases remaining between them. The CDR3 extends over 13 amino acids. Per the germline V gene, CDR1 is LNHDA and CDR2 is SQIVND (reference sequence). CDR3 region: CASSITGTGEQYV. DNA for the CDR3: TGTGCCAGTAGTATAACCGGGACCGGCGAGCAGTACGTC.

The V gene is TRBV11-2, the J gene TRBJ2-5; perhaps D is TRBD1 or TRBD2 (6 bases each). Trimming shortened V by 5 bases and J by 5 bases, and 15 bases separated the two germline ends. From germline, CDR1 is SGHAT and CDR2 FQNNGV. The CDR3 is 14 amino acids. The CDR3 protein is CASSDPMGGETQYF. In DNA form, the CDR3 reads TGTGCCAGCAGCGATCCGATGGGGGGCGAGACCCAGTACTTC.

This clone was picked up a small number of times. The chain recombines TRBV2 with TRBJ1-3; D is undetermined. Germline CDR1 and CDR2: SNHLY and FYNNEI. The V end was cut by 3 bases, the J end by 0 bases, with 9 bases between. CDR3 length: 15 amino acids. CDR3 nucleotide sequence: TGTGCCAGCAGTGAGGAAGGGCTCTCTGGAAACACCATATATTTT. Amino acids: CASSEEGLSGNTIYF.

CDR3 sequence reads: CASSVGLSSGNTIYF. The CDR3 DNA is TGTGCCAGCAGCGTAGGGTTGAGCTCTGGAAACACCATATATTTT. This chain connects TRBV7-2 to TRBJ1-3; unclear D gene. The CDR3 loop spans 15 amino acids. V was clipped by 5 bases and J by 0 bases, with 11 bases between them. Germline V lookup: CDR1 SGHTA, CDR2 FQGNSA.

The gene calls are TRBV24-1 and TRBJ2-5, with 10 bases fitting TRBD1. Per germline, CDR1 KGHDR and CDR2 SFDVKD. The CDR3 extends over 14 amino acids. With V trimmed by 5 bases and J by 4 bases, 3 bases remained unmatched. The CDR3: CATSGTGGTETQYF. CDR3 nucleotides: TGTGCCACCAGTGGGACAGGGGGTACAGAGACCCAGTACTTC.

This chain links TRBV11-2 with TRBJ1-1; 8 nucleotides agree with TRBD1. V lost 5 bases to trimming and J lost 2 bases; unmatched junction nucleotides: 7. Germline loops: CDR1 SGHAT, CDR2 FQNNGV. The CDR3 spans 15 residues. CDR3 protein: CASSGVGTGNTEAFF. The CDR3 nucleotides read TGTGCCAGCAGCGGTGTAGGGACAGGTAACACTGAAGCTTTCTTT.

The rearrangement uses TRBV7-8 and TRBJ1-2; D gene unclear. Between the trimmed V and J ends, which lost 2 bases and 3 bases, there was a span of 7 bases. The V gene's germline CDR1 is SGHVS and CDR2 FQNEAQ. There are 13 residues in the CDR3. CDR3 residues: CASSLIPDYGYTF. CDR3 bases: TGTGCCAGCAGCTTAATCCCAGACTATGGCTACACCTTC.

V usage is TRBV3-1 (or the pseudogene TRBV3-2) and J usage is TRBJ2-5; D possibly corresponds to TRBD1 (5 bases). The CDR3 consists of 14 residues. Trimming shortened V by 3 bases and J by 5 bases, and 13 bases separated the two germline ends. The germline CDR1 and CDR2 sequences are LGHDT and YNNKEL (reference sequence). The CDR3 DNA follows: TGTGCCAGCAGCCATCCCCAGGGCAGCGAGACCCAGTACTTC. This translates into CASSHPQGSETQYF.

The CDR3 bases are TGTGCCAGCTCACCACGGACTAGCGGGGGCACAGATACGCAGTATTTT. Translated: CASSPRTSGGTDTQYF. This sequence joins TRBV18 and TRBJ2-3, with 12 positions matching TRBD2. The V and J ends lost 1 base and 1 base, in that order; junction bases with no gene match: 0. The CDR3 has 16 residues. The germline V gene encodes CDR1 KGHSH and CDR2 LQKENI. The complete variable domain, with remaining parts taken from reference TRBV18 and TRBJ2-3, reads NAGVMQNPRHLVRRRGQEARLRCSPMKGHSHVYWYRQLPEEGLKFMVYLQKENIIDESGMPKERFSAEFPKEGPSILRIQQVVRGDSAAYFCASSPRTSGGTDTQYFGPGTRLTVL.

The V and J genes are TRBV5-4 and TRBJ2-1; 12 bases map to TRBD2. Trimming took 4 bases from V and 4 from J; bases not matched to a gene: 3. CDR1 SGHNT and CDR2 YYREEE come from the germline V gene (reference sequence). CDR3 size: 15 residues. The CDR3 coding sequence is TGTGCCAGCAGCCGCGGGACTAGCGGGTACAATGAGCAGTTCTTC. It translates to CASSRGTSGYNEQFF.

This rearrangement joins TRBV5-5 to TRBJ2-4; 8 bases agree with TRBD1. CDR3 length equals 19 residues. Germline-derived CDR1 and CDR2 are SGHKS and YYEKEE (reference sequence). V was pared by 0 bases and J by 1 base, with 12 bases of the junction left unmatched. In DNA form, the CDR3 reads TGTGCCAGCAGCTTGGCGAATGACAGGGGCGGAATTGCCAAAAACATTCAGTACTTC. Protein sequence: CASSLANDRGGIAKNIQYF. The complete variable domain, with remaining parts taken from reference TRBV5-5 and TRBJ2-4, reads DAGVTQSPTHLIKTRGQQVTLRCSPISGHKSVSWYQQVLGQGPQFIFQYYEKEERGRGNFPDRFSARQFPNYSSELNVNALLLGDSALYLCASSLANDRGGIAKNIQYFGAGTRLSVL.

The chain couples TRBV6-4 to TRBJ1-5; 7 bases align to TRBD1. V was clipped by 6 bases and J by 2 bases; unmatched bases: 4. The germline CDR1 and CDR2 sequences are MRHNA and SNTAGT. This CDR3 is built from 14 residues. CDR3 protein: CASRVGTGNQPQHF. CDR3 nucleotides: TGTGCCAGCAGGGTCGGGACAGGCAATCAGCCCCAGCATTTT.